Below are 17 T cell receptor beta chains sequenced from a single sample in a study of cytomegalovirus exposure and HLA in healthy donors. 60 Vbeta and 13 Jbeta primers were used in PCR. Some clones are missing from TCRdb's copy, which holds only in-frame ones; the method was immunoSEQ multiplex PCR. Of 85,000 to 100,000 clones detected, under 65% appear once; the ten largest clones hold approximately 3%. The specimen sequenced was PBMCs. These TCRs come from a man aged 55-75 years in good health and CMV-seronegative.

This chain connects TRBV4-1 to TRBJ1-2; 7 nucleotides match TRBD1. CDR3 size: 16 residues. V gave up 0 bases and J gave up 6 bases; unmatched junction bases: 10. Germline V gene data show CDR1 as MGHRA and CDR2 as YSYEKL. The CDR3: CASSQDSIGGGDGYTF. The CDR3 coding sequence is TGCGCCAGCAGCCAAGATAGTATAGGAGGGGGCGATGGCTACACCTTC.

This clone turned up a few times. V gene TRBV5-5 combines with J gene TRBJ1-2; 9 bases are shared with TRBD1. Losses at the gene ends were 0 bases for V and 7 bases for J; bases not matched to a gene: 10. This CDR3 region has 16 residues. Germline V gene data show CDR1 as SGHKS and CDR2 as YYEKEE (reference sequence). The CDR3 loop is CASSLVNRGRIIGYTF. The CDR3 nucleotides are TGTGCCAGCAGCTTGGTTAACAGGGGGCGCATCATTGGCTACACCTTC.

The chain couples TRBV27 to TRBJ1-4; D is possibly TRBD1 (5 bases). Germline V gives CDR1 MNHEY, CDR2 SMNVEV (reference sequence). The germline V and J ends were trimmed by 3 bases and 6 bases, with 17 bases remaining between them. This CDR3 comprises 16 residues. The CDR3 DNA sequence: TGTGCCAGCAGTTTTCTGTTCGGGGGATCTCATGAAAAACTGTTTTTT. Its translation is CASSFLFGGSHEKLFF.

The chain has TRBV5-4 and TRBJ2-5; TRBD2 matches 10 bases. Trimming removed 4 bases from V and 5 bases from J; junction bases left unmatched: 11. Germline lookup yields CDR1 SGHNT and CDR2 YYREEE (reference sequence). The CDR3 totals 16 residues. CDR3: CASSKTSGAVRETQYF. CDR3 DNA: TGTGCCAGCAGCAAAACTAGCGGGGCCGTCAGGGAGACCCAGTACTTC.

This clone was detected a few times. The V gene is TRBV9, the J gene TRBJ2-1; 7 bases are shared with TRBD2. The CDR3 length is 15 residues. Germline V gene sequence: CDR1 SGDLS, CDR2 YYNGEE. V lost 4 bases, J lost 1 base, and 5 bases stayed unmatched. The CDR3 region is CASSPGGPSYNEQFF. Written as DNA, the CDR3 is TGTGCCAGCAGCCCGGGGGGACCATCCTACAATGAGCAGTTCTTC.

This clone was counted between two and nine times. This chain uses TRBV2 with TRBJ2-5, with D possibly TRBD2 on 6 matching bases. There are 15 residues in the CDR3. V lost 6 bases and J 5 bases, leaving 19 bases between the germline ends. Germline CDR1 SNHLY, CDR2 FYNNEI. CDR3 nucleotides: TGTGCCAGCAGATCTCTCCGGGCGAGCGGGGAGACCCAGTACTTC. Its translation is CASRSLRASGETQYF.

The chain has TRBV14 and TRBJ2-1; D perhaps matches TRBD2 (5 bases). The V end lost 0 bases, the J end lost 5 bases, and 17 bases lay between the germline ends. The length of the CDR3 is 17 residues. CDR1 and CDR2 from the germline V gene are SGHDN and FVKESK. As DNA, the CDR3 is TGTGCCAGCAGCCAAGATCCCAACCCGTGGGGAGACAATGAGCAGTTCTTC. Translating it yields CASSQDPNPWGDNEQFF.

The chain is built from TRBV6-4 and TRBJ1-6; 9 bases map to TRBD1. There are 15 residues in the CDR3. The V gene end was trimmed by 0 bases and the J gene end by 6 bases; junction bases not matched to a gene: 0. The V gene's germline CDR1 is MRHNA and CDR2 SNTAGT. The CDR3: CASSDSTGGNSPLHF. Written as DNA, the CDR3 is TGTGCCAGCAGTGACTCGACAGGGGGTAATTCACCCCTCCACTTT.

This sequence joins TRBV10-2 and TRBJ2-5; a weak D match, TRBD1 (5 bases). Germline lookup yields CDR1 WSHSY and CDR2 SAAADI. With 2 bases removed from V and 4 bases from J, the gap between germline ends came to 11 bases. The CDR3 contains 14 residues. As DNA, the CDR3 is TGCGCCAGCAGTGAGGGGGAAGGGGCAGAGACCCAGTACTTC. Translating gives CASSEGEGAETQYF.

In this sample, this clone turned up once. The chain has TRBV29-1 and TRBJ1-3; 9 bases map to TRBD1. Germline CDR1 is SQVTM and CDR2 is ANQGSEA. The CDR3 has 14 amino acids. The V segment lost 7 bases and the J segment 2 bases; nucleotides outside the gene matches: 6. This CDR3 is CSAGQGIAGNTIYF. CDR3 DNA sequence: TGCAGCGCTGGACAGGGGATTGCTGGAAACACCATATATTTT.

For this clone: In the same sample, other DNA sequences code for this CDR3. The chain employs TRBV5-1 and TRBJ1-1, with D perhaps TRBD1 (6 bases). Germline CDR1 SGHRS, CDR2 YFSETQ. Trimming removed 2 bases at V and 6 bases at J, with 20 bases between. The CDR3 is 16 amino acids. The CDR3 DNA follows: TGCGCCAGCAGCTTCTTTCGCTCGGCGGGGGCCGCTGAAGCTTTCTTT. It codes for CASSFFRSAGAAEAFF.

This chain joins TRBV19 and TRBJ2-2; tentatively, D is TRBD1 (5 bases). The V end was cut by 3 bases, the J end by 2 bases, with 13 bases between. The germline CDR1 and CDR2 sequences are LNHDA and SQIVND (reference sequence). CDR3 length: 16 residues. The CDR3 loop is CASSMGRVLNTGELFF. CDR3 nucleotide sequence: TGTGCCAGTAGTATGGGCAGGGTACTTAACACCGGGGAGCTGTTTTTT.

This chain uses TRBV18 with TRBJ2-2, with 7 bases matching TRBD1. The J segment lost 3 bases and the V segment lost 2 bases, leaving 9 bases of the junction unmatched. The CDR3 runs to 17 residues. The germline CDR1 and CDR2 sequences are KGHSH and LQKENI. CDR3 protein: CASSPTDRLEYTGELFF. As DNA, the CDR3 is TGTGCCAGCTCACCAACGGACAGGTTGGAATACACCGGGGAGCTGTTTTTT.

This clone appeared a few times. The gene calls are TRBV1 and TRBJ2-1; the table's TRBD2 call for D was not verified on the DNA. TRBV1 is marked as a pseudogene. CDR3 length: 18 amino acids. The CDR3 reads CTSSQDNIASGSINEQFF. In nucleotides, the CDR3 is TGCACCAGCAGCCAAGATAATATTGCTAGCGGGAGTATAAATGAGCAGTTCTTC.

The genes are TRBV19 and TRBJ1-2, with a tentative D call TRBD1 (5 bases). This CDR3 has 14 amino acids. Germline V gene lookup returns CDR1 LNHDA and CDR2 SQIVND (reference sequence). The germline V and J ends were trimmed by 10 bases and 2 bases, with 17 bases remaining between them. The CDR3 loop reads CATLPTALNYGYTF. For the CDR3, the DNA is TGTGCCACCCTCCCGACAGCTTTAAACTATGGCTACACCTTC.

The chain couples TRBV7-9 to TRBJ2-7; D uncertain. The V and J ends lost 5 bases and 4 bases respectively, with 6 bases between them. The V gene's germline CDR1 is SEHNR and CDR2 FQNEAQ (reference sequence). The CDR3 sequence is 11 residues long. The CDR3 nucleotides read TGTGCCAGCAGCCCCCTTTACGAGCAGTACTTC. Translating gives CASSPLYEQYF.

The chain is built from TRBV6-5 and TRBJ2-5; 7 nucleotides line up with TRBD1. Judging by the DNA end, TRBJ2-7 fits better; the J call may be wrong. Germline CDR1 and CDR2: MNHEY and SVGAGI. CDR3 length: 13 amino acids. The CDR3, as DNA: TGTGCCAGCAGTTACACGACAGGGCGCGAGCAGTACTTC. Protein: CASSYTTGREQYF.